This T cell receptor beta chain was documented in a study of blood T cell repertoires in COVID-19. Background on the study: Sources were T cells, B-cell-depleted T cells, or PBMCs; the material itself was cDNA or gDNA.

As processed by the authors: Estimates of nucleated cell counts were drawn from the amplification of reference gene primers. Measured with immunoSEQ multiplex PCR; TCRdb has only the in-frame clones, and not every one. V and J calls and clone size are copied from that table; D and trimming were computed from the DNA. The sample holds 40,000 to 50,000 clones; 80% to 90% are singletons and the top ten take 6.2%. The CDR3 extends over 15 amino acids. V trimming: 5 bases; J trimming: 2 bases; junction bases outside the gene matches: 6. The germline V gene has CDR1 LGHDT and CDR2 YNNKEL (reference sequence).

This chain links TRBV3-1 (or the pseudogene TRBV3-2) with TRBJ2-5; 9 bases map to TRBD2. Sequences were obtained from peripheral blood. This clonotype was obtained from a human donor in a cohort sampled during active COVID-19. CDR3 in DNA: TGTGCCAGCAGCTTTGGGACTAGCCAACAAGAGACCCAGTACTTC. It encodes CASSFGTSQQETQYF.